This TCR beta chain was found in a study of blood T cell repertoires in COVID-19. Overall study context: Sites across the United States, Italy and Spain contributed samples from acute and convalescent COVID-19. T cells, B-cell-depleted T cells, or PBMCs provided the cDNA or gDNA that served as material.

The length of the CDR3 is 15 residues. The ends lost 5 bases at V and 5 bases at J; junction bases unmatched: 10. CDR1 and CDR2 (germline): SGHNT, YENEEA. Only in-frame clones appear in the TCRdb table, and some are missing; sequencing was by immunoSEQ multiplex PCR. Of some 310,000 clones in the sample, over 75% were seen once. The sequenced material came from peripheral blood. This sequence was found in a man aged 45-60 years with active or convalescent COVID-19. The chain combines TRBV11-3 with TRBJ2-5; TRBD1 matches 8 bases. The CDR3 reads CASSLGQGRSETQYF. The CDR3 nucleotides are TGTGCCAGCAGCCTCGGACAGGGACGGAGTGAGACCCAGTACTTC.